This record looks at one T cell receptor beta chain sequence and its context. Its antigen is currently not known. The sample holds no much larger clone one base away, and base qualities are not on file. At the DNA level, this CDR3 is encoded by other sequences in the same sample as well. The immunoSEQ Assay, a bias-controlled multiplex PCR, was used to amplify TCRbeta CDR3 regions from genomic DNA. The original methods were these. The number of nucleated cells in each sample was estimated from the amplification of reference gene primers within the assay. To quantify the absolute abundance of each unique TCRbeta CDR3 rearrangement, sequence reads were collapsed and filtered. For each sample, productive Simpson clonality was calculated by taking the square root of Simpson's diversity index across productive rearrangements. TCRdb re-hosts the immuneACCESS table, in-frame sequences only. Its copies lack some clones; in the studies checked, an unresolved V gene accounts for under half of them, and the cause for the rest is not known. V, J and clone size reflect that table, while D and trimming were determined from the DNA. Across this sample there are hundreds of thousands of clones, with around 84% seen only once. Less than 20% of the sample belongs to the ten largest clones.

The germline V gene gives CDR1 as SGHNT and CDR2 as YENEEA. V and J lose 2 bases and 4 bases, and a span of 6 bases separates them. Inclusive of the bounding cysteine and phenylalanine, the CDR3 is 12 residues long. Only CDR3 DNA remains: 36 bases, in frame from the first base. These data come from a study of blood T cell repertoires in COVID-19 (TCRdb year 2020). Concerning the study at large: The collaborator samples originated in the United States, Italy and Spain and spanned the acute and convalescent phases of COVID-19. The prospective study material was composed of cDNA or gDNA derived from T cells, B-cell-depleted T cells, or PBMCs. Deeply sampled blood TCRbeta repertoires from subjects exposed to, actively infected with, or recovered from COVID-19 were included in the dataset. A freely available public database, intended as a resource for researchers studying the immune response to SARS-CoV-2, is where the repertoires were released. The samples were drawn from two sources: the first 160 participants of the ongoing ImmuneRACE study, and 950 to 1,500 subjects contributed by 6 global collaborators. Nearly every sample came with metadata listing a de-identified subject ID, COVID-19 status, age in years and sex. Where available, HLA class I and class II types were obtained from metadata supplied by the sample provider rather than from assay-based typing.

The collaborating institutions used their own protocols to collect whole blood in K2EDTA tubes. For TCRbeta analysis, collaborator samples were shipped as frozen whole blood, as isolated PBMCs, or as DNA extracted from either sample type. What the authors observed across the whole study: How much clinical and demographic metadata was included differed by source and by participant, and the metadata was provided uncurated.

The chain was built from TRBV11-3 and TRBJ2-7; the D gene remains uncertain. The origin of this receptor is a woman over 75 with active or convalescent COVID-19. Source material: peripheral blood. The CDR3 region has the sequence CASSLRGYEQYF. Here is the DNA: TGTGCCAGCAGCTTAAGAGGTTACGAGCAGTACTTC.